The following is a TCR beta chain sequence with its context. Its specificity is unknown. The V end was cut by 5 bases, the J end by 4 bases, with 15 bases between. CDR1 is SGHTA, CDR2 FQGNSA, per germline. There are 14 residues in the CDR3. Here immunoSEQ multiplex PCR was the method, and the copy in TCRdb shows in-frame clones only, minus some. The sample consists of approximately 91,000 clones, approximately 90% of them appearing once. During the collection period, no donor immune events like infections were recorded. The data derive from a study of identifying expanded T cells in peripheral blood. Overall study results and limits: Clone count variance between two-week samples rose with total template count.

The clonotype originates from a person between 18 and 75 years old in good health. The sequencing input was blood. The J gene is TRBJ2-7, the V gene TRBV7-2, with unresolved D. CDR3 region: CASSRAAAYYEQYF. CDR3 in DNA: TGTGCCAGCAGCCGTGCGGCGGCCTATTACGAGCAGTACTTC.